This TCR beta chain stems from a study of OX40 agonist ivuxolimab in advanced cancers. Study-wide context: The dose-escalation group included hepatocellular carcinoma, melanoma, renal cell carcinoma and head and neck cancer. A history of anti-PD-1, anti-PD-L1 or anti-CTLA-4 therapy was acceptable, and about 40% had some. Partial responses were observed in three patients, of whom one had hepatocellular carcinoma and two had cutaneous melanoma. Study-wide points: CD4+ and CD8+ T cells in blood underwent clonal expansion by week 6 at 0.1 to 3.0 mg/kg.

As concerns this clone: Its antigen is not identified.

Per germline, CDR1 LNHDA and CDR2 SQIVND (reference sequence). The length of the CDR3 is 16 residues. Trimming removed 5 bases from V and 0 bases from J, with 14 bases in between. Sequencing used immunoSEQ multiplex PCR; TCRdb keeps in-frame clones, though not all of them. The sample lists around 61,000 clones; about 90% were seen once. This chain uses TRBV19 with TRBJ1-5; D unclear. The specimen comprised CD4+ or CD8+ T cells sorted from blood, sampled in a trial of the OX40 agonist ivuxolimab. This receptor was identified in an adult with an advanced solid tumor such as melanoma, head and neck, liver or kidney cancer. This CDR3 reads CASSFPTGYSNQPQHF. DNA for the CDR3: TGTGCCAGTAGTTTTCCGACGGGTTATAGCAATCAGCCCCAGCATTTT.